This TCR beta chain was captured in a study of T cell changes during pregnancy in multiple sclerosis. This clone has just one count. TCRdb keeps only in-frame clones here, not all; method: immunoSEQ multiplex PCR. The sample lists tens of thousands of clones; 93% were seen once. V was clipped by 3 bases and J by 4 bases, with 13 bases between them. The CDR3 covers 15 residues. Looked up from germline, CDR1 is KGHSH and CDR2 is LQKENI. The clonotype originates from a female donor with multiple sclerosis, enrolled in a pregnancy study. This material consisted of peripheral blood, taken after pregnancy. The chain links TRBV18 to TRBJ1-5, with D unresolved. For the CDR3, the DNA is TGTGCCAGCTCACCGGACGGGATGGAAAATCAGCCCCAGCATTTT. Residues: CASSPDGMENQPQHF.